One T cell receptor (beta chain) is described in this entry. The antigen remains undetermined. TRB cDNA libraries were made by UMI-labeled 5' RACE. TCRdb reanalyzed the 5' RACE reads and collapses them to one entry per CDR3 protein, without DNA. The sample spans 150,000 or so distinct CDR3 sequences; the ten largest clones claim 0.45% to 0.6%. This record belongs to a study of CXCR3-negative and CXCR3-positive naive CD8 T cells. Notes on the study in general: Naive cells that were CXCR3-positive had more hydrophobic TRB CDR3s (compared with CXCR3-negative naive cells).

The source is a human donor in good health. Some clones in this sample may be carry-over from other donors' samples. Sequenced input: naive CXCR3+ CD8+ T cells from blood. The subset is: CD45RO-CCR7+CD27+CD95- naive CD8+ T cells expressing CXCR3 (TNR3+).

CDR3 residues: CASSPWTNYEQYF. The chain joins TRBV14 to TRBJ2-7. The germline gives CDR1 SGHDN, CDR2 FVKESK. This CDR3 region has 13 residues.